The 18 T cell receptor beta chains in this list originate from one sample, sequenced in a study of cytomegalovirus exposure and HLA in healthy donors. PCR primers comprised 60 Vbeta and 13 Jbeta primers. Profiled with immunoSEQ multiplex PCR; TCRdb holds only in-frame clones, not every one. In the table there are around 200,000 clones, about 80% of which are singletons. Source material: PBMCs. The receptors stem from a woman aged 25 to 45 in good health and CMV-seropositive.

The chain couples TRBV5-1 to TRBJ2-3; 7 bases align to TRBD2. Germline assignment: CDR1 SGHRS and CDR2 YFSETQ. The CDR3 runs 16 residues. V gave up 4 bases and J gave up 1 base; unmatched junction bases: 9. The DNA of the CDR3 is TGCGCCAGCAGCGGGGTCCCCAGCGGGGGCACAGATACGCAGTATTTT. Translating it yields CASSGVPSGGTDTQYF. Variable domain in full (rest from reference TRBV5-1 and TRBJ2-3): KAGVTQTPRYLIKTRGQQVTLSCSPISGHRSVSWYQQTPGQGLQFLFEYFSETQRNKGNFPGRFSGRQFSNSRSEMNVSTLELGDSALYLCASSGVPSGGTDTQYFGPGTRLTVL.

This clone was seen only once. The rearrangement uses TRBV2 and TRBJ2-7, with D possibly TRBD1 on 6 matching bases. The CDR3 runs to 12 residues. The germline V gene encodes CDR1 SNHLY and CDR2 FYNNEI. The V gene lost 7 bases and the J gene lost 4 bases, with 11 bases spanning the gap. The DNA of the CDR3 is TGTGCCAGCACTCAAACAGGGTACGAGCAGTACTTC. Amino acids: CASTQTGYEQYF.

The V gene is TRBV19, the J gene TRBJ1-5; weak D call: TRBD1 (5 bases). The CDR3 totals 14 residues. V lost 1 base and J lost 3, with 7 bases in between. In germline, CDR1 is LNHDA, CDR2 SQIVND (reference sequence). CDR3 region: CASSIGQSNQPQHF. CDR3 sequence (DNA): TGTGCCAGTAGTATAGGACAGTCCAATCAGCCCCAGCATTTT.

The gene calls are TRBV19 and TRBJ1-5, with a tentative D call TRBD1 (5 bases). CDR3 length: 15 amino acids. Trimming pared 3 bases from V and 0 bases from J, leaving 9 bases between. Germline values: CDR1 LNHDA, CDR2 SQIVND (reference sequence). The CDR3 loop reads CASSMAGYSNQPQHF. The CDR3 nucleotides read TGTGCCAGTAGTATGGCAGGGTATAGCAATCAGCCCCAGCATTTT.

This sequence joins TRBV7-2 and TRBJ2-5; D is possibly TRBD2 (5 bases). The CDR3 is 15 residues long. V was pared by 2 bases and J by 2 bases, with 12 bases between. The germline V gene has CDR1 SGHTA and CDR2 FQGNSA. In nucleotides, the CDR3 is TGTGCCAGCAGCTTATGGCGAGGGCGGCAAGAGACCCAGTACTTC. Encoded protein: CASSLWRGRQETQYF.

The chain carries TRBV5-1 and TRBJ2-2; weak D call: TRBD2 (6 bases). Germline CDR1 SGHRS, CDR2 YFSETQ. V was cut by 2 bases and J by 0 bases, with 11 bases left in between. The CDR3 totals 16 residues. CDR3 nucleotide sequence: TGCGCCAGCAGCTTAGGGGACTTCGCGAACACCGGGGAGCTGTTTTTT. Translating gives CASSLGDFANTGELFF.

This clone was found once. The chain links TRBV5-1 to TRBJ2-7; the D gene is possibly TRBD2 (6 bases). Trimming left V 0 bases short and J 4 bases short, with 8 bases between. There are 13 residues in the CDR3. Germline CDR1 is SGHRS and CDR2 is YFSETQ. The DNA for the CDR3 is TGCGCCAGCAGCTTGGGGGCGGGGTACGAGCAGTACTTC. This sequence encodes CASSLGAGYEQYF.

CDR3 protein: CASSRIAGGPSYEQYF. The CDR3 region has the DNA TGTGCCAGCAGCCGAATAGCGGGAGGCCCCTCCTACGAGCAGTACTTC. The rearrangement links TRBV5-6 to TRBJ2-7; 10 bases agree with TRBD2. V was clipped by 4 bases and J by 0 bases; unmatched bases: 7. Germline values: CDR1 SGHDT, CDR2 YYEEEE. The CDR3 loop spans 16 amino acids.

The chain has TRBV27 and TRBJ2-1, with 12 bases matching TRBD2. The V gene's germline CDR1 is MNHEY and CDR2 SMNVEV (reference sequence). J was trimmed by 7 bases and V by 6 bases; bases with no gene match: 13. This CDR3 is built from 17 residues. Here the CDR3 reads CASSSRLAGGPRNEQFF. The CDR3 nucleotides are TGTGCCAGCAGCTCACGTCTAGCGGGAGGGCCGCGGAATGAGCAGTTCTTC.

This clone has more than one count but fewer than ten. This chain joins TRBV2 and TRBJ2-3, with 9 bases that match TRBD2. The CDR3 length is 13 residues. The V gene end was trimmed by 10 bases and the J gene end by 6 bases; junction bases not matched to a gene: 8. The germline gives CDR1 SNHLY, CDR2 FYNNEI. DNA of the CDR3: TGTGCCACGGCGCGGGAGGGCCGTGATACGCAGTATTTT. Translating it yields CATAREGRDTQYF.

The chain joins TRBV10-1 to TRBJ1-5; 9 bases line up with TRBD1. The V gene end was trimmed by 7 bases and the J gene end by 5 bases; junction bases not matched to a gene: 15. The CDR3 length is 17 residues. In germline, CDR1 is WNHNN, CDR2 SYGVQD (reference sequence). The CDR3, as DNA: TGCGCCAGCATAGGGGGACAGGGTATAGTTGAGGATCAGCCCCAGCATTTT. This encodes CASIGGQGIVEDQPQHF.

V and J are TRBV4-3 and TRBJ2-7, with D possibly being TRBD1 (5 bases). The CDR3 is 16 residues long. Per germline, CDR1 LGHNA and CDR2 YSLEER. V was cut by 0 bases and J by 1 base, with 13 bases left in between. The CDR3 sequence is CASSQDPRQPSYEQYF. The CDR3, as DNA: TGCGCCAGCAGCCAAGATCCGCGACAGCCATCCTACGAGCAGTACTTC.

The CDR3 loop is CASRLTGELFF. CDR3 DNA sequence: TGTGCCAGCAGACTCACCGGGGAGCTGTTTTTT. The V and J genes are TRBV11-3 and TRBJ2-2; D is undetermined. The length of the CDR3 is 11 residues. Looked up from germline, CDR1 is SGHNT and CDR2 is YENEEA. Trimming removed 6 bases from V and 4 bases from J, with 3 bases in between.

This clone was observed once. The V and J genes are TRBV12-5 and TRBJ2-1; 9 bases map to TRBD1. V lost 6 bases, J lost 5 bases, and 5 bases stayed unmatched. CDR1 is LGHNT and CDR2 is FRNRAP in the germline V gene. This CDR3 contains 14 residues. The CDR3 sequence: CASGTTGGHNEQFF. The CDR3 DNA follows: TGTGCTAGTGGGACAACAGGGGGCCACAATGAGCAGTTCTTC. The full variable domain, its missing parts supplied by reference TRBV12-5 and TRBJ2-1, is DARVTQTPRHKVTEMGQEVTMRCQPILGHNTVFWYRQTMMQGLELLAYFRNRAPLDDSGMPKDRFSAEMPDATLATLKIQPSEPRDSAVYFCASGTTGGHNEQFFGPGTRLTVL.

The chain employs TRBV6-1 and TRBJ1-4; 7 positions match TRBD1. The CDR3 loop spans 15 amino acids. CDR1 MNHNS and CDR2 SASEGT come from the germline V gene. Trimming took 7 bases from V and 8 from J; bases not matched to a gene: 13. Here the CDR3 DNA reads TGTGCCAGCATCGTCAGACAGGGAATTTACGAAAAACTGTTTTTT. Amino acid sequence: CASIVRQGIYEKLFF.

V usage is TRBV5-1 and J usage is TRBJ1-6; 8 nucleotides match TRBD1. With V trimmed by 2 bases and J by 6 bases, 1 base remained unmatched. CDR1 SGHRS and CDR2 YFSETQ come from the germline V gene. This CDR3 comprises 14 residues. The CDR3 DNA reads TGCGCCAGCAGCTTCGGACAGGGTAATTCACCCCTCCACTTT. Amino acids: CASSFGQGNSPLHF.

This chain connects TRBV10-3 to TRBJ2-7, with TRBD2 identical over 7 bases. CDR1 is ENHRY and CDR2 is SYGVKD in the germline V gene. CDR3 length: 13 amino acids. The junction had 8 bases not matched to a gene; V was cut back by 8 bases and J by 4 bases. CDR3 sequence: CAILSGEAYEQYF. CDR3 DNA sequence: TGTGCCATCTTAAGCGGGGAGGCGTACGAGCAGTACTTC.

The V and J genes are TRBV4-2 and TRBJ2-6; possible D gene TRBD2, 5 bases. The CDR3 has 16 residues. Trimming left V 5 bases short and J 0 bases short, with 11 bases between. CDR1 is LGHNA and CDR2 is YNFKEQ in the germline V gene. The CDR3 reads CASSWELSSGANVLTF. The CDR3 nucleotides are TGTGCCAGCAGCTGGGAGCTCAGCTCTGGGGCCAACGTCCTGACTTTC.